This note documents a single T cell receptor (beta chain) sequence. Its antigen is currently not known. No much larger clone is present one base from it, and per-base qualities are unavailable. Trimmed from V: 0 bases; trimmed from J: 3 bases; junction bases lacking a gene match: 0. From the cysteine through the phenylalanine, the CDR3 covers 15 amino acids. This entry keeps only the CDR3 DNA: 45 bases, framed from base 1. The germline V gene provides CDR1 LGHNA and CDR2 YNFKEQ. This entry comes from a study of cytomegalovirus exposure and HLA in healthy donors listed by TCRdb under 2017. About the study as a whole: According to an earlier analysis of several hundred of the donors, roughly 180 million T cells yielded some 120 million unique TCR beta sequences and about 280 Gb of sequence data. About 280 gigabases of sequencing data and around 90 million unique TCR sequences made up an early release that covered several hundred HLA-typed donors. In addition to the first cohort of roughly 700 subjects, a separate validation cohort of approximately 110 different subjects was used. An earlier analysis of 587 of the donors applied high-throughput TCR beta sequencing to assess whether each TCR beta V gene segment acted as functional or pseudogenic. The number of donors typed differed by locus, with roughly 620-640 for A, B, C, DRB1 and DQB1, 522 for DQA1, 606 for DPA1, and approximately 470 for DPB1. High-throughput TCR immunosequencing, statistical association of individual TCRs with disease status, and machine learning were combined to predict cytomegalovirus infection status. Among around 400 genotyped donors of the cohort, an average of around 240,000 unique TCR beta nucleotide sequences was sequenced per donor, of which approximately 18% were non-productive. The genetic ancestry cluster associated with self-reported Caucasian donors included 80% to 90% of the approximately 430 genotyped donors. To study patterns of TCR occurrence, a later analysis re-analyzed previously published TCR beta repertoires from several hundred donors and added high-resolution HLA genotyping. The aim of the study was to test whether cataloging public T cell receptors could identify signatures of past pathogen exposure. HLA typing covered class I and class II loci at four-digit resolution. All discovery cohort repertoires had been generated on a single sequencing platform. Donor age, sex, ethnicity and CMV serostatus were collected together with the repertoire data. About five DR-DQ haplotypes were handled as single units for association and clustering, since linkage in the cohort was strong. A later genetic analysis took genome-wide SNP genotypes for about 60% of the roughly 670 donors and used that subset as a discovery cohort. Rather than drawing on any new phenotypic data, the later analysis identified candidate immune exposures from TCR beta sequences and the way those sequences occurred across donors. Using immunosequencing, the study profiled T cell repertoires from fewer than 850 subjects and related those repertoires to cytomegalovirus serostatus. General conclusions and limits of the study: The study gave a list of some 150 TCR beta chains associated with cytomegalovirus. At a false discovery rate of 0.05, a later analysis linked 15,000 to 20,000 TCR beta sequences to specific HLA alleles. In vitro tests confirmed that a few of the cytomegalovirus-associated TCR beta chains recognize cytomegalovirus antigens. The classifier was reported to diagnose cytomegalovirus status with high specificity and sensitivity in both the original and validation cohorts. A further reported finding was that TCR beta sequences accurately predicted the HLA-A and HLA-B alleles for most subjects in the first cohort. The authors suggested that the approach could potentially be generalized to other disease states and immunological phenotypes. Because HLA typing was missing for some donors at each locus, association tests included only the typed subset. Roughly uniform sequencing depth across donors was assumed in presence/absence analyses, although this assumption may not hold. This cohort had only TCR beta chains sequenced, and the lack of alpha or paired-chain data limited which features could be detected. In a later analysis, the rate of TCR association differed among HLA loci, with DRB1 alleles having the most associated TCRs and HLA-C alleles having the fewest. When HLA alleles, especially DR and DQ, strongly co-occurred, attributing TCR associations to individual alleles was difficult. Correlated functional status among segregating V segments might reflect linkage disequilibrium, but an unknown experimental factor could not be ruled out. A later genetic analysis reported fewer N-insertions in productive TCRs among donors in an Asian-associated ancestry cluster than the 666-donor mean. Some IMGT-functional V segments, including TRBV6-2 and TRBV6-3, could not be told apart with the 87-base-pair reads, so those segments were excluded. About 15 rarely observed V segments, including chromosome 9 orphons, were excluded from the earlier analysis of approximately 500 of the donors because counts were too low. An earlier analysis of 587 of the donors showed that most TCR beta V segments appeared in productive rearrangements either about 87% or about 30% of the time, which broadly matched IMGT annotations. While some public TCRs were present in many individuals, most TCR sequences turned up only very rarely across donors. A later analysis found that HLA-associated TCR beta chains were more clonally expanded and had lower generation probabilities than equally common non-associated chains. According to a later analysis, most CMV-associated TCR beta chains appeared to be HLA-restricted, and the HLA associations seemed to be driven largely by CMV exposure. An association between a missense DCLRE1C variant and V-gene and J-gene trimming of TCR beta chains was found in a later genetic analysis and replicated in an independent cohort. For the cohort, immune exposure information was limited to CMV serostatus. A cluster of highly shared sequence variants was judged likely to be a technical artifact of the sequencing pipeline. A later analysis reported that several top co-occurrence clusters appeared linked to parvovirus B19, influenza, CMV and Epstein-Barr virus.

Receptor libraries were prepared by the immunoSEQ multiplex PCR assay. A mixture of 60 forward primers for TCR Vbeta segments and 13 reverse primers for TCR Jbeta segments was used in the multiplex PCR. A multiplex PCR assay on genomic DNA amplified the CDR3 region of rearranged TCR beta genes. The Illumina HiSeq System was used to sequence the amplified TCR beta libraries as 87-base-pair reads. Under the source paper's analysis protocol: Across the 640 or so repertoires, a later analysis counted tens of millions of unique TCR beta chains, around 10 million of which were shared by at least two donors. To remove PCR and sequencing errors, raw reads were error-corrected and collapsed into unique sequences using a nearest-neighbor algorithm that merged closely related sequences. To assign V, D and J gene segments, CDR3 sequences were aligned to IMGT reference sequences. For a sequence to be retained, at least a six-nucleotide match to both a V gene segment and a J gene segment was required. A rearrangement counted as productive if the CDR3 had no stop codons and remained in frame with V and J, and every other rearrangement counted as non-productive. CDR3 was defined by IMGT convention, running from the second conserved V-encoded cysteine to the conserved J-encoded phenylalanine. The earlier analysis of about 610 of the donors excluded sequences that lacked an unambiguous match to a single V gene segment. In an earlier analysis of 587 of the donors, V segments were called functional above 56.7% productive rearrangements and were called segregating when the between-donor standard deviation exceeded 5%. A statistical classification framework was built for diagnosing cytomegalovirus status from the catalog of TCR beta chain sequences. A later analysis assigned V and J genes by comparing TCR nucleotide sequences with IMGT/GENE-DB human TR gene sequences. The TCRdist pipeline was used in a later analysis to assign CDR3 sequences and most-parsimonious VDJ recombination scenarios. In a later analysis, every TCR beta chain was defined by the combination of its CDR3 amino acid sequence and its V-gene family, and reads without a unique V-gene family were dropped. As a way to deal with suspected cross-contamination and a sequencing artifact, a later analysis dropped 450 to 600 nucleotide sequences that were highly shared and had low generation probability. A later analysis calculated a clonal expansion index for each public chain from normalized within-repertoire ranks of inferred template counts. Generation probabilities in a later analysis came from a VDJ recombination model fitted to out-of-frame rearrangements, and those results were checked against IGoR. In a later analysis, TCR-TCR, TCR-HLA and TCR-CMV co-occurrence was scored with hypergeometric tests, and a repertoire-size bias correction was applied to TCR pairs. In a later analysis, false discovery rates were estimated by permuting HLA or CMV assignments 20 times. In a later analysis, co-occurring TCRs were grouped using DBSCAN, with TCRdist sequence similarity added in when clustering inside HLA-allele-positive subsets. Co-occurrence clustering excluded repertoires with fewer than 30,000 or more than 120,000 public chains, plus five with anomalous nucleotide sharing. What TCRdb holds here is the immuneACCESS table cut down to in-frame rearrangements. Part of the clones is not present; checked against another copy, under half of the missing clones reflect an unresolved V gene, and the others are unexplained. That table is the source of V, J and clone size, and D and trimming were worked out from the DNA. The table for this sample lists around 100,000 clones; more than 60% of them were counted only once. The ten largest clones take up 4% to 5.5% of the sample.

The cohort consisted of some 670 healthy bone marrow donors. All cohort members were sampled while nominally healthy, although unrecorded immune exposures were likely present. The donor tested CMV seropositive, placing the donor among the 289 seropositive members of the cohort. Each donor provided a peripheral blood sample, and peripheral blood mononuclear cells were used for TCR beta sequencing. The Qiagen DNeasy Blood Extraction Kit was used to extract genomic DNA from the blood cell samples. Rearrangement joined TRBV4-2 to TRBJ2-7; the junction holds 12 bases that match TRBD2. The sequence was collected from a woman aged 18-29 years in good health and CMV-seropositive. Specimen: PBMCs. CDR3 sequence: CASSQETSGSYEQYF. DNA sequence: TGTGCCAGCAGCCAAGAGACTAGCGGGAGCTACGAGCAGTACTTC.